Listed here are 20 T cell receptor beta chains from one sample, sequenced in a study of post-analysis software for immune sequencing data. Unique molecular identifiers had been added to the TCR beta cDNA libraries. TCRdb recomputed calls from the PCR reads with MiXCR, one row per CDR3 protein. This table has hundreds of thousands of distinct CDR3 sequences, about 27% appearing once. These receptors' targets are unknown. Overall study findings and caveats: TRBV5-6, TRBV5-1 and TRBV20-1 belonged to a set of roughly five TRBV segments that were more frequent in patients than controls.

Sequencing was done on a sample of blood. These receptors all come from a girl aged 10 to 17 with multiple sclerosis.

The V call is TRBV5-1, the J call TRBJ2-7; D perhaps matches TRBD1 (5 bases). CDR1 is SGHRS and CDR2 is YFSETQ in the germline V gene. The CDR3 has 12 residues. With 4 bases removed from V and 6 bases from J, the gap between germline ends came to 11 bases. The CDR3 spells CASSPGHPEQYF. In DNA form, the CDR3 reads TGCGCCAGCAGCCCAGGACACCCCGAGCAGTACTTC.

J is TRBJ2-7 and V is TRBV6-5; a weak D match, TRBD1 (5 bases). Germline assignment: CDR1 MNHEY and CDR2 SVGAGI. There are 14 residues in the CDR3. The germline V and J ends were trimmed by 2 bases and 7 bases, with 15 bases remaining between them. CDR3 DNA sequence: TGTGCCAGCAGTTACCAGGGCCCACAAAGGGAGCAGTACTTC. Encoded protein: CASSYQGPQREQYF.

This clonotype was detected only a few times. The V and J genes are TRBV6-6 and TRBJ1-5; TRBD1 might be the D (5 bases). Germline-derived CDR1 and CDR2 are MNHNY and SVGAGI (reference sequence). The germline V and J ends were trimmed by 10 bases and 6 bases, with 16 bases remaining between them. The CDR3 consists of 13 residues. The CDR3 spells CATTLGGSQPQHF. The CDR3 nucleotides are TGTGCCACTACACTCGGGGGTAGTCAGCCCCAGCATTTT.

This clonotype turned up a few times. The V call is TRBV7-2, the J call TRBJ1-2; D remains ambiguous. Looked up from germline, CDR1 is SGHTA and CDR2 is FQGNSA. V was trimmed by 1 base and J by 5 bases, leaving 11 bases between them. The CDR3 is made up of 14 amino acids. In nucleotides, the CDR3 is TGTGCCAGCAGCTTAGAAGGCGTTGGGTATGGCTACACCTTC. It codes for CASSLEGVGYGYTF.

Comments on this clonotype: A junction end diverges from the germline sequence, so it may reflect a read error. The chain carries TRBV6-1 and TRBJ2-7; unclear D gene. Germline V gene data show CDR1 as MNHNS and CDR2 as SASEGT. The CDR3 length is 11 residues. CDR3: CVSSDNYEQYF. The DNA for the CDR3 is TGTGTCAGCAGCGACAACTACGAGCAGTACTTC.

This clonotype was seen a few times. This rearrangement joins TRBV5-5 to TRBJ2-7, with TRBD1 matching 7 bases. The CDR3 is made up of 15 amino acids. V lost 4 bases to trimming and J lost 1 base; unmatched junction nucleotides: 8. CDR1 is SGHKS, CDR2 YYEKEE, per germline (reference sequence). In nucleotides, the CDR3 is TGTGCCAGCAGCGAGGGGGCATTGGGTTCCTACGAGCAGTACTTC. Translating gives CASSEGALGSYEQYF.

This clonotype has a count of ten or more. The CDR3 DNA follows: TGTGCCAGCAGCTTGGGGTCAGTAGCTAACTATGGCTACACCTTC. It encodes CASSLGSVANYGYTF. This rearrangement joins TRBV5-6 to TRBJ1-2, with D unresolved. Germline V CDR1 and CDR2: SGHDT, YYEEEE. The CDR3 is 15 residues long. The germline V and J ends were trimmed by 0 bases and 0 bases, with 9 bases remaining between them.

This clonotype came up many times. The chain couples TRBV20-1 to TRBJ2-1; 10 bases align to TRBD2. Trimming took 3 bases from V and 9 from J; bases not matched to a gene: 17. The germline V gene encodes CDR1 DFQATT and CDR2 SNEGSKA (reference sequence). The CDR3 extends over 17 amino acids. The CDR3 DNA follows: TGCAGTGCTAGGGCCGTTTACAGCGGGGGGGCCTGGGGTGAGCAGTTCTTC. Its translation is CSARAVYSGGAWGEQFF.

The rearrangement joins TRBV2 to TRBJ2-7; possible D gene TRBD1, 6 bases. V shed 4 bases and J shed 1 base, with 23 bases lying between them. The CDR3 is 18 residues long. Germline lookup yields CDR1 SNHLY and CDR2 FYNNEI. For the CDR3, the DNA is TGTGCCAGCAGTGGGCACTCACTCGCAGGGGAGAGGTCCTACGAGCAGTACTTC. Translating it yields CASSGHSLAGERSYEQYF.

The rearrangement joins TRBV20-1 to TRBJ2-7, with D perhaps given as TRBD1 or TRBD2 (5 bases each). The J call may be incorrect, as the DNA end agrees better with TRBJ2-5. CDR3 length equals 13 residues. CDR1 and CDR2 from the germline V gene are DFQATT and SNEGSKA (reference sequence). The CDR3 here is CSASVGLEGTQYF. CDR3 bases: TGCAGTGCCTCGGTGGGGCTAGAGGGGACCCAGTACTTC.

The V call is TRBV13, the J call TRBJ1-2; the D gene is possibly TRBD1 (6 bases). Between the trimmed V and J ends, which lost 3 bases and 8 bases, there was a span of 19 bases. There are 15 residues in the CDR3. CDR1 and CDR2 (germline): PRHDT, FYEKMQ (reference sequence). Here the CDR3 reads CASSFAQVGGGGYTF. The DNA of the CDR3 is TGTGCCAGCAGCTTTGCCCAGGTCGGGGGCGGGGGCTACACCTTC.

On this clonotype: A much larger clone is a single base away; this may be a read error. The V call is TRBV20-1, the J call TRBJ2-7; possibly TRBD1 for D (5 bases). Trimming took off 7 bases at V and 5 bases at J, with 18 bases between the two ends. The CDR3 consists of 13 residues. CDR1 and CDR2 from the germline V gene are DFQATT and SNEGSKA (reference sequence). The CDR3 DNA follows: TGCAGTGTTAGGGCCGCGACCAGGGACGAGCAGTACTTC. This gives the protein CSVRAATRDEQYF.

The chain has TRBV5-1 and TRBJ2-5; 7 nucleotides match TRBD1. The CDR3 spans 15 residues. Germline assignment: CDR1 SGHRS and CDR2 YFSETQ. V lost 3 bases, J lost 1 base, and 6 bases stayed unmatched. The CDR3 sequence is CASSSPRGSQETQYF. In DNA, the CDR3 is TGCGCCAGCAGCTCACCCAGGGGGAGCCAAGAGACCCAGTACTTC. The full variable domain, its missing parts supplied by reference TRBV5-1 and TRBJ2-5, is KAGVTQTPRYLIKTRGQQVTLSCSPISGHRSVSWYQQTPGQGLQFLFEYFSETQRNKGNFPGRFSGRQFSNSRSEMNVSTLELGDSALYLCASSSPRGSQETQYFGPGTRLLVL.

The rearrangement links TRBV11-2 to TRBJ2-5, with D perhaps TRBD2 (6 bases). The CDR3 has 11 amino acids. The V gene lost 8 bases and the J gene lost 11 bases, with 15 bases spanning the gap. Looked up from germline, CDR1 is SGHAT and CDR2 is FQNNGV. The CDR3 is CASAGYNEQYF. In DNA form, the CDR3 reads TGTGCCAGCGCGGGGTACAATGAGCAGTACTTC.

The CDR3 DNA is TGCGCCAGCAGCTTGGCCCCAGGGCCTGGGGAGCAGTACTTC. Translated: CASSLAPGPGEQYF. The V gene is TRBV5-1, the J gene TRBJ2-7; possible D gene TRBD1, 5 bases. This CDR3 is built from 14 residues. CDR1 SGHRS and CDR2 YFSETQ come from the germline V gene. V lost 0 bases, J lost 7 bases, and 14 bases lay in between.

This clonotype came up a few times. The J gene is TRBJ1-1, the V gene TRBV6-1; 12 nucleotides line up with TRBD1. Germline V gene data show CDR1 as MNHNS and CDR2 as SASEGT. The CDR3 consists of 15 residues. V was clipped by 6 bases and J by 7 bases; unmatched bases: 9. CDR3 DNA sequence: TGTGCCAGCAGAGGGACAGGGGGCGGTTGGAGTGAAGCTTTCTTT. Its translation: CASRGTGGGWSEAFF.

The CDR3 DNA follows: TGTGCCACCAGTTCCGAAGGACGGCCCCGGGCCCAGTACTTC. It yields the protein CATSSEGRPRAQYF. V usage is TRBV24-1 and J usage is TRBJ2-5; no firm D call. This CDR3 spans 14 amino acids. V lost 6 bases to trimming and J lost 9 bases, with 19 bases between them. Germline V CDR1 and CDR2: KGHDR, SFDVKD.

The chain recombines TRBV20-1 with TRBJ1-2; perhaps TRBD1 as D (5 bases). Trimming took 5 bases from V and 4 from J, leaving 23 bases between them. CDR3 length: 16 residues. Germline V CDR1 and CDR2: DFQATT, SNEGSKA (reference sequence). CDR3 DNA: TGCAGTGCTTCTTTCATAGGACTGATGGGGGTCTATGGCTACACCTTC. Amino acid sequence: CSASFIGLMGVYGYTF.

The rearrangement joins TRBV12-3 or TRBV12-4 to TRBJ2-3, with 11 positions matching TRBD2. With 5 bases clipped from V and 0 bases from J, the junction kept 10 bases outside the gene matches. The CDR3 length is 18 residues. The CDR3 sequence: CASSGITSGRVSTDTQYF. CDR3 bases: TGTGCCAGCAGTGGCATTACTAGCGGGAGAGTTAGCACAGATACGCAGTATTTT.

This sequence joins TRBV7-2 and TRBJ2-1, with TRBD1 matching 7 bases. J lost 4 bases, V lost 5 bases, and 8 bases had no gene match. The CDR3 sequence is 15 residues long. In germline, CDR1 is SGHTA, CDR2 FQGNSA. DNA for the CDR3: TGTGCCAGCAGCAGGACGGGACAGCGGTACAATGAGCAGTTCTTC. This encodes CASSRTGQRYNEQFF.